This is a list of T cell receptor beta chains from one sample in a study of shared clonotypes between healthy human individuals. The assay was immunoSEQ multiplex PCR, and TCRdb's table has in-frame clones only and misses some. The table lists approximately 470,000 clones, around 80% of them singletons. Sample: PBMCs. These receptors all come from a woman between 40 and 50 years old in good health. Some clones in this sample may be carry-over from other donors' samples. Both conserved end residues are part of each CDR3. The D gene is left open where the match is weak. Clone sizes are given selectively: once, few, many, or a class where the clone is expanded.

j_call: TRBJ1-5; clone_size: NA; v_call: TRBV6-1; d_call: NA; cdr3_aa: CASGGRTRNQPQHF; cdr3_nt: TGTGCCAGCGGCGGTAGAACTCGCAATCAGCCCCAGCATTTT
j_call: TRBJ2-3; clone_size: NA; v_call: TRBV18; d_call: TRBD2; cdr3_aa: CASSPSGLAADTQYF; cdr3_nt: TGTGCCAGCTCACCATCGGGACTAGCGGCAGATACGCAGTATTTT
j_call: TRBJ2-7; clone_size: NA; v_call: TRBV11-3; d_call: TRBD1; cdr3_aa: CASSLGDRSYEQYF; cdr3_nt: TGTGCCAGCAGCTTGGGGGACAGGAGTTACGAGCAGTACTTC
j_call: TRBJ2-3; clone_size: NA; v_call: TRBV29-1; d_call: TRBD2; cdr3_aa: CSVILAGGLASTDTQYF; cdr3_nt: TGCAGCGTCATACTAGCGGGAGGCTTAGCTAGCACAGATACGCAGTATTTT
j_call: TRBJ1-5; clone_size: NA; v_call: TRBV4-3; d_call: NA; cdr3_aa: CASSQDLGRNQPQHF; cdr3_nt: TGCGCCAGCAGCCAAGATTTGGGAAGGAATCAGCCCCAGCATTTT
j_call: TRBJ2-3; clone_size: NA; v_call: TRBV11-2; d_call: NA; cdr3_aa: CASSQRARADTDTQYF; cdr3_nt: TGTGCCAGCAGCCAAAGGGCCAGGGCAGACACAGATACGCAGTATTTT
j_call: TRBJ2-3; clone_size: once; v_call: TRBV30; d_call: NA; cdr3_aa: CAWSSPSYTDTQYF; cdr3_nt: TGTGCCTGGAGTTCCCCCTCCTACACAGATACGCAGTATTTT
j_call: TRBJ2-1; clone_size: NA; v_call: TRBV18; d_call: NA; cdr3_aa: CASSPGRANNEQFF; cdr3_nt: TGTGCCAGCTCACCGGGGCGGGCTAACAATGAGCAGTTCTTC
j_call: TRBJ2-7; clone_size: NA; v_call: TRBV28; d_call: NA; cdr3_aa: CASREPANYEQYF; cdr3_nt: TGTGCCAGCAGGGAACCGGCCAACTACGAGCAGTACTTC
j_call: TRBJ2-7; clone_size: NA; v_call: TRBV19; d_call: TRBD1; cdr3_aa: CASSILDRGHEQYF; cdr3_nt: TGTGCCAGTAGTATTTTGGACAGGGGCCACGAGCAGTACTTC
j_call: TRBJ2-7; clone_size: once; v_call: TRBV2; d_call: NA; cdr3_aa: CASRLEYEQYF; cdr3_nt: TGTGCCAGCAGGTTGGAATACGAGCAGTACTTC
j_call: TRBJ1-4; clone_size: NA; v_call: TRBV7-9; d_call: NA; cdr3_aa: CASSLRRGATNEKLFF; cdr3_nt: TGTGCCAGCAGCCTAAGAAGGGGAGCAACTAATGAAAAACTGTTTTTT
j_call: TRBJ1-1; clone_size: NA; v_call: TRBV19; d_call: NA; cdr3_aa: CASRKGGLDTEAFF; cdr3_nt: TGTGCCAGTAGAAAGGGGGGGTTGGACACTGAAGCTTTCTTT
j_call: TRBJ1-2; clone_size: NA; v_call: TRBV19; d_call: NA; cdr3_aa: CASSSMPPGGGPGYTF; cdr3_nt: TGTGCCAGTAGTAGTATGCCCCCAGGCGGAGGTCCTGGCTACACCTTC
j_call: TRBJ2-1; clone_size: NA; v_call: TRBV27; d_call: TRBD1; cdr3_aa: CASSGQGRREQFF; cdr3_nt: TGTGCCAGCAGCGGACAGGGGCGGCGTGAGCAGTTCTTC
j_call: TRBJ2-5; clone_size: NA; v_call: TRBV27; d_call: NA; cdr3_aa: CASSLIQAGGTQYF; cdr3_nt: TGTGCCAGCAGTTTAATCCAGGCTGGCGGGACCCAGTACTTC
j_call: TRBJ2-5; clone_size: NA; v_call: TRBV25-1; d_call: NA; cdr3_aa: CASSEFSGKETQYF; cdr3_nt: TGTGCCAGCAGTGAATTTAGCGGAAAAGAGACCCAGTACTTC
j_call: TRBJ2-5; clone_size: NA; v_call: TRBV7-9; d_call: TRBD1; cdr3_aa: CASSRGQGATPAQYF; cdr3_nt: TGTGCCAGCAGCCGGGGACAGGGGGCGACCCCGGCCCAGTACTTC
j_call: TRBJ2-1; clone_size: few; v_call: TRBV28; d_call: NA; cdr3_aa: CASTGLYNEQFF; cdr3_nt: TGTGCCAGCACGGGTCTTTACAATGAGCAGTTCTTC
j_call: TRBJ2-3; clone_size: NA; v_call: TRBV10-1; d_call: NA; cdr3_aa: CASSGGSSDTQYF; cdr3_nt: TGCGCCAGCAGTGGGGGTAGTTCGGATACGCAGTATTTT
j_call: TRBJ1-5; clone_size: NA; v_call: TRBV19; d_call: TRBD1; cdr3_aa: CASSHRGIQPQHF; cdr3_nt: TGTGCCAGTAGTCACAGGGGCATTCAGCCCCAGCATTTT
j_call: TRBJ1-1; clone_size: NA; v_call: TRBV19; d_call: NA; cdr3_aa: CASSIAGAYTEAFF; cdr3_nt: TGTGCCAGTAGTATAGCAGGGGCCTATACTGAAGCTTTCTTT
j_call: TRBJ1-3; clone_size: NA; v_call: TRBV18; d_call: NA; cdr3_aa: CASSPLIPSSSGNTIYF; cdr3_nt: TGTGCCAGCTCACCCTTGATACCCAGTTCCTCTGGAAACACCATATATTTT
j_call: TRBJ2-7; clone_size: NA; v_call: TRBV5-4; d_call: TRBD2; cdr3_aa: CASSQGLAGEVYEQYF; cdr3_nt: TGTGCCAGCAGCCAGGGACTAGCGGGAGAGGTCTACGAGCAGTACTTC
j_call: TRBJ2-3; clone_size: few; v_call: TRBV6-5; d_call: NA; cdr3_aa: CASRTALSTDTQYF; cdr3_nt: TGTGCCAGCAGGACAGCCCTTAGCACAGATACGCAGTATTTT
j_call: TRBJ1-4; clone_size: NA; v_call: TRBV15; d_call: NA; cdr3_aa: CATSRGLNEKLFF; cdr3_nt: TGTGCCACCAGCAGAGGCTTGAATGAAAAACTGTTTTTT
j_call: TRBJ2-3; clone_size: NA; v_call: TRBV27; d_call: NA; cdr3_aa: CASSFWASTDTQYF; cdr3_nt: TGTGCCAGCAGTTTTTGGGCTAGCACAGATACGCAGTATTTT
j_call: TRBJ2-1; clone_size: NA; v_call: TRBV7-9; d_call: TRBD2; cdr3_aa: CASSGAGRARNEQFF; cdr3_nt: TGTGCCAGCAGCGGAGCCGGGAGGGCGAGGAATGAGCAGTTCTTC
j_call: TRBJ1-1; clone_size: NA; v_call: TRBV6-4; d_call: NA; cdr3_aa: CASSDSRADTEAFF; cdr3_nt: TGTGCCAGCAGTGACTCTAGGGCCGACACTGAAGCTTTCTTT
j_call: TRBJ2-3; clone_size: NA; v_call: TRBV9; d_call: TRBD2; cdr3_aa: CASTQGLAGGVDTQYF; cdr3_nt: TGTGCCAGCACCCAGGGACTAGCGGGAGGTGTAGATACGCAGTATTTT
j_call: TRBJ1-2; clone_size: NA; v_call: TRBV6-1; d_call: TRBD1; cdr3_aa: CASSGTGGGYGYTF; cdr3_nt: TGTGCCAGCAGTGGGACAGGGGGCGGCTATGGCTACACCTTC
j_call: TRBJ2-2; clone_size: NA; v_call: TRBV11-2; d_call: TRBD2; cdr3_aa: CASSLQLAGVAGELFF; cdr3_nt: TGTGCCAGCAGCTTACAACTAGCGGGAGTCGCCGGGGAGCTGTTTTTT
j_call: TRBJ2-7; clone_size: NA; v_call: TRBV5-1; d_call: NA; cdr3_aa: CASSLQGHEQYF; cdr3_nt: TGCGCCAGCAGCTTGCAGGGCCACGAGCAGTACTTC
j_call: TRBJ2-3; clone_size: NA; v_call: TRBV6-5; d_call: NA; cdr3_aa: CASSYRDNTDTQYF; cdr3_nt: TGTGCCAGCAGTTACCGGGACAACACAGATACGCAGTATTTT
j_call: TRBJ2-1; clone_size: few; v_call: TRBV5-1; d_call: TRBD2; cdr3_aa: CASSGGLAGVLDYNEQFF; cdr3_nt: TGCGCCAGCAGCGGGGGACTAGCGGGAGTTCTAGACTACAATGAGCAGTTCTTC
j_call: TRBJ1-1; clone_size: NA; v_call: TRBV6-1; d_call: NA; cdr3_aa: CASSDGGANTEAFF; cdr3_nt: TGTGCCAGCAGTGACGGGGGCGCGAACACTGAAGCTTTCTTT
j_call: TRBJ1-1; clone_size: NA; v_call: TRBV2; d_call: NA; cdr3_aa: CASIVRNTEAFF; cdr3_nt: TGTGCCAGCATCGTCAGGAACACTGAAGCTTTCTTT
j_call: TRBJ2-7; clone_size: NA; v_call: TRBV10-2; d_call: NA; cdr3_aa: CATGETATLREQYF; cdr3_nt: TGCGCCACGGGAGAGACGGCGACGCTACGAGAGCAGTACTTC
j_call: TRBJ2-2; clone_size: NA; v_call: TRBV5-4; d_call: TRBD1; cdr3_aa: CASSSRQGTGELFF; cdr3_nt: TGTGCCAGCAGCTCGAGACAGGGGACCGGGGAGCTGTTTTTT
j_call: TRBJ1-2; clone_size: NA; v_call: TRBV19; d_call: TRBD1; cdr3_aa: CASSVPGGGYTF; cdr3_nt: TGTGCCAGTAGTGTCCCAGGGGGTGGCTACACCTTC
j_call: TRBJ2-7; clone_size: NA; v_call: TRBV5-4; d_call: NA; cdr3_aa: CASTRGPGYEQYF; cdr3_nt: TGTGCCAGCACCAGGGGACCCGGCTACGAGCAGTACTTC
j_call: TRBJ2-7; clone_size: NA; v_call: TRBV30; d_call: TRBD2; cdr3_aa: CAWSGTSAHEQYF; cdr3_nt: TGTGCCTGGAGTGGGACTAGCGCGCACGAGCAGTACTTC
j_call: TRBJ2-7; clone_size: NA; v_call: TRBV29-1; d_call: NA; cdr3_aa: CSVGQFTYEQYF; cdr3_nt: TGCAGCGTCGGACAGTTTACCTACGAGCAGTACTTC
j_call: TRBJ2-7; clone_size: NA; v_call: TRBV4-2; d_call: NA; cdr3_aa: CASSQSLLEGYEQYF; cdr3_nt: TGTGCCAGCAGCCAAAGTTTATTGGAGGGCTACGAGCAGTACTTC
j_call: TRBJ1-2; clone_size: NA; v_call: TRBV13; d_call: TRBD1; cdr3_aa: CASSLDRNGYTF; cdr3_nt: TGTGCCAGCAGCTTGGACAGGAACGGCTACACCTTC
j_call: TRBJ2-1; clone_size: NA; v_call: TRBV5-4; d_call: NA; cdr3_aa: CASSLGGNNNEQFF; cdr3_nt: TGTGCCAGCAGCTTGGGGGGCAACAACAATGAGCAGTTCTTC
j_call: TRBJ2-3; clone_size: once; v_call: TRBV18; d_call: NA; cdr3_aa: CASSPPGGADTQYF; cdr3_nt: TGTGCCAGCTCACCTCCTGGAGGGGCAGATACGCAGTATTTT
j_call: TRBJ2-3; clone_size: once; v_call: TRBV19; d_call: TRBD2; cdr3_aa: CASKAGGPDTQYF; cdr3_nt: TGTGCCAGTAAGGCGGGAGGGCCCGATACGCAGTATTTT
j_call: TRBJ2-6; clone_size: once; v_call: TRBV19; d_call: NA; cdr3_aa: CASRPAGANVLTF; cdr3_nt: TGTGCCAGTAGACCAGCGGGGGCCAACGTCCTGACTTTC
j_call: TRBJ2-1; clone_size: NA; v_call: TRBV9; d_call: TRBD1; cdr3_aa: CASSARQGRNEQFF; cdr3_nt: TGTGCCAGCAGCGCGAGACAGGGGAGGAATGAGCAGTTCTTC
j_call: TRBJ2-7; clone_size: NA; v_call: TRBV19; d_call: TRBD2; cdr3_aa: CASGKAAGGEQYF; cdr3_nt: TGTGCCAGTGGAAAAGCAGCGGGAGGCGAGCAGTACTTC
j_call: TRBJ2-1; clone_size: once; v_call: TRBV5-1; d_call: NA; cdr3_aa: CASSLTVGENNEQFF; cdr3_nt: TGCGCCAGCAGCTTGACAGTGGGGGAAAACAATGAGCAGTTCTTC
j_call: TRBJ1-1; clone_size: NA; v_call: TRBV12-1; d_call: NA; cdr3_aa: CASRWGPQQGRNTETFF; cdr3_nt: TGTGCCAGCAGATGGGGTCCGCAACAGGGGCGGAACACTGAAACTTTCTTT
j_call: TRBJ2-2; clone_size: NA; v_call: TRBV11-3; d_call: NA; cdr3_aa: CASSLVYTGELFF; cdr3_nt: TGTGCCAGCAGCTTAGTTTACACCGGGGAGCTGTTTTTT
j_call: TRBJ2-3; clone_size: NA; v_call: TRBV18; d_call: TRBD1; cdr3_aa: CASSGQGRTDTQYF; cdr3_nt: TGTGCCAGCTCAGGACAGGGAAGGACAGATACGCAGTATTTT
j_call: TRBJ2-5; clone_size: NA; v_call: TRBV4-2; d_call: NA; cdr3_aa: CASSQDRGTRETQYF; cdr3_nt: TGTGCCAGCAGCCAAGATCGGGGGACCCGGGAGACCCAGTACTTC
j_call: TRBJ2-7; clone_size: NA; v_call: TRBV5-1; d_call: TRBD1; cdr3_aa: CASSSSGQPSYEQYF; cdr3_nt: TGCGCCAGCAGCTCCTCGGGACAGCCCTCCTACGAGCAGTACTTC
j_call: TRBJ2-5; clone_size: NA; v_call: TRBV19; d_call: NA; cdr3_aa: CASTLGAGYQETQYF; cdr3_nt: TGTGCCAGTACCCTGGGGGCAGGGTACCAAGAGACCCAGTACTTC
j_call: TRBJ2-7; clone_size: few; v_call: TRBV27; d_call: NA; cdr3_aa: CASRPLVTYEQYF; cdr3_nt: TGTGCCAGCAGGCCACTAGTTACCTACGAGCAGTACTTC
j_call: TRBJ2-3; clone_size: NA; v_call: TRBV6-7; d_call: NA; cdr3_aa: CASSYSPLAGNTDTQYF; cdr3_nt: TGTGCCAGCAGTTACTCCCCTCTAGCCGGGAACACAGATACGCAGTATTTT